This T cell receptor beta chain derives from a study of cytomegalovirus exposure and HLA in healthy donors. Findings of the study overall: Later findings reportedly placed an Asian-associated ancestry cluster below the approximately 650-donor mean for N-insertions.

Looked up from germline, CDR1 is SGHTA and CDR2 is FQGNSA. The CDR3 is made up of 14 amino acids. The V segment lost 6 bases and the J segment 4 bases; nucleotides outside the gene matches: 5. It was with 60 Vbeta and 13 Jbeta primers that the PCR ran. Some clones are missing from TCRdb's copy, which holds only in-frame ones; the method was immunoSEQ multiplex PCR. The sample carries around 86,000 clones, around 8% recorded once. This clone was counted between two and nine times. Its antigen is not known. The same CDR3 can be traced to other DNA sequences in this sample. The rearrangement joins TRBV7-2 to TRBJ2-2; 7 positions match TRBD2. The TCR originated in a middle-aged man in good health and CMV-seronegative. The source material was PBMCs. The CDR3 here is CASRPTSVTGELFF. The CDR3 bases are TGTGCCAGCAGACCCACTAGCGTCACCGGGGAGCTGTTTTTT.